The 28 T cell receptor beta chains below come from one sample, sequenced in a study of blood T cell repertoires in COVID-19. Sequenced by immunoSEQ multiplex PCR; TCRdb stores in-frame clones only, minus some. Here the sample spans hundreds of thousands of clones, over 80% being singletons. Sequencing was carried out using peripheral blood. These receptors were collected from a woman between 50 and 59 years old with COVID-19, enrolled during active disease.

V is TRBV6-5 and J is TRBJ1-4; 8 nucleotides match TRBD1. J was trimmed by 5 bases and V by 4 bases; bases with no gene match: 3. This CDR3 contains 14 residues. Per the germline V gene, CDR1 is MNHEY and CDR2 is SVGAGI. The CDR3 sequence: CASSFAGGNEKLFF. CDR3 in DNA: TGTGCCAGCAGTTTCGCAGGGGGCAATGAAAAACTGTTTTTT.

This chain links TRBV2 with TRBJ1-2, with 11 bases matching TRBD1. CDR1 and CDR2 from the germline V gene are SNHLY and FYNNEI. Germline trimming cut 7 bases from V and 4 bases from J; bases unmatched to any gene: 8. The CDR3 consists of 15 residues. In DNA form, the CDR3 reads TGTGCCAGCATTAGGGACAGGGGGGTCGGCTATGGCTACACCTTC. Protein product: CASIRDRGVGYGYTF.

Only one count was recorded for this clone. The chain joins TRBV30 to TRBJ2-3; D gene ambiguous. This CDR3 has 11 residues. Germline values: CDR1 GTSNPN, CDR2 SVGIG (reference sequence). The V and J ends lost 2 bases and 6 bases respectively, with 6 bases between them. This CDR3 is CAWSLGDTQYF. The CDR3 DNA is TGTGCCTGGAGTCTCGGGGATACGCAGTATTTT.

V gene TRBV6-5 combines with J gene TRBJ1-2, with a tentative D call TRBD1 (5 bases). The CDR3 loop spans 15 amino acids. The germline CDR1 and CDR2 sequences are MNHEY and SVGAGI. Trimming pared 5 bases from V and 5 bases from J, leaving 18 bases between. CDR3 amino acids: CASSPGRGNSYGYTF. Here the CDR3 DNA reads TGTGCCAGCAGTCCCGGTCGGGGGAATTCTTATGGCTACACCTTC.

The chain couples TRBV9 to TRBJ1-4; TRBD1 is a possible D gene (6 bases). The germline V gene has CDR1 SGDLS and CDR2 YYNGEE. This CDR3 spans 16 amino acids. V lost 3 bases and J lost 5, with 17 bases in between. The CDR3: CASSGILGHRNEKLFF. As DNA, the CDR3 is TGTGCCAGCAGCGGAATCTTGGGACATCGGAATGAAAAACTGTTTTTT.

This clone turned up a few times. The chain joins TRBV7-2 to TRBJ1-3; D is unresolved. Germline V gene data show CDR1 as SGHTA and CDR2 as FQGNSA. The CDR3 is made up of 16 amino acids. The V and J ends lost 5 bases and 3 bases respectively, with 17 bases between them. For the CDR3, the DNA is TGTGCCAGCAGCCCCCAAGGAGGTGTCTTTGGAAACACCATATATTTT. This sequence encodes CASSPQGGVFGNTIYF.

This chain connects TRBV27 to TRBJ2-7; D possibly corresponds to TRBD2 (6 bases). V was shortened by 7 bases and J by 3 bases, with 10 bases between the two germline ends. The CDR3 is made up of 12 amino acids. Germline CDR1 MNHEY, CDR2 SMNVEV (reference sequence). CDR3 DNA: TGTGCCAGCAAAGGAGGGGTCTACGAGCAGTACTTC. It specifies CASKGGVYEQYF.

The chain combines TRBV5-1 with TRBJ2-2; 14 bases line up with TRBD2. Germline values: CDR1 SGHRS, CDR2 YFSETQ. V shed 1 base, J shed 6 bases, and the junction held 8 bases outside the gene matches. This CDR3 has 18 amino acids. CDR3 in DNA: TGCGCCAGCAGCTTGCCGGGACTAGCGGGAGTTGTGGCCGGGGAGCTGTTTTTT. It specifies CASSLPGLAGVVAGELFF.

This chain links TRBV7-8 with TRBJ2-7; 13 nucleotides line up with TRBD2. Trimming at V came to 5 bases and at J to 4 bases, leaving 5 bases not matched to a gene. The CDR3 consists of 15 residues. From germline, CDR1 is SGHVS and CDR2 FQNEAQ. In nucleotides, the CDR3 is TGTGCCAGCAGCGTAAGGACTAGCGGGAGTTACGAGCAGTACTTC. The encoded protein is CASSVRTSGSYEQYF. The variable domain in full, with the rest retrieved from reference TRBV7-8 and TRBJ2-7, is GAGVSQSPRYKVAKRGQDVALRCDPISGHVSLFWYQQALGQGPEFLTYFQNEAQLDKSGLPSDRFFAERPEGSVSTLKIQRTQQEDSAVYLCASSVRTSGSYEQYFGPGTRLTVT.

This chain links TRBV24-1 with TRBJ2-1; 7 bases are shared with TRBD1. The CDR3 has 13 residues. The germline gives CDR1 KGHDR, CDR2 SFDVKD. Trimming removed 6 bases from V and 7 bases from J; junction bases left unmatched: 5. CDR3 residues: CATSRQGSNEQFF. CDR3 bases: TGTGCCACCAGTAGACAGGGTTCGAATGAGCAGTTCTTC.

CDR3: CASSEGKGAGPRFYGYTF. The CDR3 DNA reads TGTGCCAGCAGTGAAGGTAAAGGGGCAGGCCCCCGATTCTATGGCTACACCTTC. The chain links TRBV6-1 to TRBJ1-2, with D perhaps TRBD1 (5 bases). Trimming cost V 1 base and J 4 bases, with 22 bases left between them. The CDR3 has 18 residues. Germline CDR1 and CDR2: MNHNS and SASEGT.

The gene calls are TRBV10-3 and TRBJ2-3; possibly TRBD1 for D (6 bases). V lost 0 bases to trimming and J lost 3 bases, with 10 bases between them. The CDR3 spans 15 residues. CDR1 and CDR2 (germline): ENHRY, SYGVKD. This CDR3 reads CAISESWGQTDTQYF. In DNA, the CDR3 is TGTGCCATCAGTGAGTCATGGGGACAAACAGATACGCAGTATTTT.

The genes are TRBV2 and TRBJ1-5; TRBD1 is a possible D gene (5 bases). V lost 2 bases to trimming and J lost 2 bases, with 10 bases between them. Germline CDR1 reads SNHLY; CDR2 reads FYNNEI. This CDR3 spans 15 amino acids. The CDR3 region is CASSERGRGNQPQHF. The CDR3 DNA follows: TGTGCCAGCAGTGAAAGGGGTAGGGGCAATCAGCCCCAGCATTTT. Combining the CDR3 with reference TRBV2 and TRBJ1-5 gives the whole variable domain EPEVTQTPSHQVTQMGQEVILRCVPISNHLYFYWYRQILGQKVEFLVSFYNNEISEKSEIFDDQFSVERPDGSNFTLKIRSTKLEDSAMYFCASSERGRGNQPQHFGDGTRLSIL.

The chain joins TRBV4-1 to TRBJ1-5; 8 positions agree with TRBD1. The CDR3 totals 19 residues. The germline gives CDR1 MGHRA, CDR2 YSYEKL. The junction had 14 bases not matched to a gene; V was cut back by 4 bases and J by 0 bases. In DNA, the CDR3 is TGCGCCAGCAGCCCGCTTCTAGCAGGGGGCTTCACTAGCAATCAGCCCCAGCATTTT. It yields the protein CASSPLLAGGFTSNQPQHF.

This chain connects TRBV29-1 to TRBJ2-7, with 9 bases lining up with TRBD1. CDR1 and CDR2 from the germline V gene are SQVTM and ANQGSEA. The CDR3 is made up of 13 amino acids. The ends lost 7 bases at V and 4 bases at J; junction bases unmatched: 8. The CDR3 region is CSAARQGDYEQYF. The CDR3 DNA follows: TGCAGCGCCGCTCGACAGGGGGATTACGAGCAGTACTTC.

The chain is built from TRBV30 and TRBJ1-6; 7 bases align to TRBD1. With 7 bases clipped from V and 5 bases from J, the junction kept 11 bases outside the gene matches. Germline V gene lookup returns CDR1 GTSNPN and CDR2 SVGIG (reference sequence). The length of the CDR3 is 15 residues. CDR3 residues: CAYSGQLTDNSPLHF. CDR3 bases: TGTGCCTACTCGGGACAGCTCACAGATAATTCACCCCTCCACTTT.

V and J are TRBV7-2 and TRBJ1-5, with 8 bases fitting TRBD1. The CDR3 extends over 15 amino acids. CDR1 is SGHTA, CDR2 FQGNSA, per germline. With V trimmed by 5 bases and J by 4 bases, 7 bases remained unmatched. The CDR3 reads CASSARTGRNQPQHF. The CDR3 DNA sequence: TGTGCCAGCAGCGCCCGGACAGGGAGAAATCAGCCCCAGCATTTT. The full variable domain, rest sourced from reference TRBV7-2 and TRBJ1-5, is GAGVSQSPSNKVTEKGKDVELRCDPISGHTALYWYRQSLGQGLEFLIYFQGNSAPDKSGLPSDRFSAERTGGSVSTLTIQRTQQEDSAVYLCASSARTGRNQPQHFGDGTRLSIL.

This chain connects TRBV5-1 to TRBJ2-7; 8 bases agree with TRBD1. The V gene end was trimmed by 0 bases and the J gene end by 3 bases; junction bases not matched to a gene: 5. CDR1 is SGHRS and CDR2 is YFSETQ in the germline V gene. The CDR3 length is 15 residues. CDR3 in amino acids: CASSLGTGSVYEQYF. Here the CDR3 DNA reads TGCGCCAGCAGCTTGGGGACAGGGTCGGTCTACGAGCAGTACTTC.

The V and J genes are TRBV4-1 and TRBJ1-1; 9 bases agree with TRBD1. This CDR3 has 17 amino acids. From germline, CDR1 is MGHRA and CDR2 YSYEKL. V lost 1 base and J lost 0; bases outside the gene matches: 6. The CDR3 nucleotides read TGCGCCAGCAGCCAAGTGGGACAGGGTCGAATGAACACTGAAGCTTTCTTT. Amino acids: CASSQVGQGRMNTEAFF.

The chain is built from TRBV19 and TRBJ2-3; possibly TRBD1 for D (5 bases). The CDR3 has 16 residues. Trimming shortened V by 4 bases and J by 5 bases, and 19 bases separated the two germline ends. Germline CDR1 is LNHDA and CDR2 is SQIVND (reference sequence). In nucleotides, the CDR3 is TGTGCCAGTAGTAATCGAGGAGTCAATCAGGGAGATACGCAGTATTTT. Residues: CASSNRGVNQGDTQYF.

This clone was seen a few times. The chain is built from TRBV4-3 and TRBJ2-3; D is unresolved. Germline V gives CDR1 LGHNA, CDR2 YSLEER. CDR3 size: 15 residues. V was trimmed by 1 base and J by 2 bases, leaving 10 bases between them. This chain's CDR3 is CASSQVLDFTDTQYF. The CDR3 DNA reads as TGCGCCAGCAGCCAAGTACTTGACTTCACAGATACGCAGTATTTT.

V is TRBV6-5 and J is TRBJ2-7; 9 bases agree with TRBD1. Per germline, CDR1 MNHEY and CDR2 SVGAGI. V gave up 6 bases and J gave up 2 bases; unmatched junction bases: 8. The length of the CDR3 is 15 residues. CDR3 loop: CASRKGQGGTYEQYF. In nucleotides, the CDR3 is TGTGCCAGCAGGAAGGGACAGGGAGGAACCTACGAGCAGTACTTC.

This clone is a singleton in its sample. This chain links TRBV6-6 with TRBJ1-3, with a possible D match to TRBD1 (5 bases). From germline, CDR1 is MNHNY and CDR2 SVGAGI (reference sequence). Trimming removed 7 bases at V and 2 bases at J, with 12 bases between. This CDR3 is 14 amino acids long. The CDR3: CASKLSGPGNTIYF. The CDR3 region has the DNA TGTGCCAGCAAACTTTCAGGGCCTGGAAACACCATATATTTT.

The rearrangement uses TRBV19 and TRBJ1-1; no clear D gene. The length of the CDR3 is 17 residues. V was cut by 3 bases and J by 0 bases, with 17 bases left in between. The germline V gene encodes CDR1 LNHDA and CDR2 SQIVND (reference sequence). CDR3 DNA: TGTGCCAGTAGTATCCGGCAGCCGACTCTTATGAACACTGAAGCTTTCTTT. It yields the protein CASSIRQPTLMNTEAFF. Together with reference TRBV19 and TRBJ1-1, the CDR3 gives the full variable domain: DGGITQSPKYLFRKEGQNVTLSCEQNLNHDAMYWYRQDPGQGLRLIYYSQIVNDFQKGDIAEGYSVSREKKESFPLTVTSAQKNPTAFYLCASSIRQPTLMNTEAFFGQGTRLTVV.

V and J are TRBV27 and TRBJ2-1; 8 bases are a match to TRBD1. CDR3 size: 14 residues. V lost 6 bases and J lost 7; bases outside the gene matches: 8. In germline, CDR1 is MNHEY, CDR2 SMNVEV (reference sequence). The CDR3 is CASRLDRVGNEQFF. CDR3 sequence (DNA): TGTGCCAGCAGACTGGACAGGGTCGGGAATGAGCAGTTCTTC.

V is TRBV11-2 and J is TRBJ2-6, with D possibly being TRBD1 (6 bases). CDR3 size: 14 residues. Trimming shortened V by 4 bases and J by 2 bases, and 6 bases separated the two germline ends. Germline values: CDR1 SGHAT, CDR2 FQNNGV. The DNA of the CDR3 is TGTGCCAGCAGCTGGGGGCCTGGGGCCAACGTCCTGACTTTC. This encodes CASSWGPGANVLTF.

The chain joins TRBV11-3 to TRBJ2-1; D possibly corresponds to TRBD2 (7 bases). Germline V gene sequence: CDR1 SGHNT, CDR2 YENEEA. V shed 8 bases and J shed 8 bases, with 19 bases lying between them. This CDR3 region has 14 residues. The CDR3 region has the DNA TGTGCCAGCTCCCTGGGGGGCGGGAGTGATGAGCAGTTCTTC. Translated, it gives CASSLGGGSDEQFF.

The chain couples TRBV7-9 to TRBJ1-4; TRBD1 matches 9 bases. Trimming took 4 bases from V and 7 from J; bases not matched to a gene: 4. The CDR3 consists of 14 residues. CDR1 is SEHNR, CDR2 FQNEAQ, per germline (reference sequence). In DNA form, the CDR3 reads TGTGCCAGCAGCTCACAGGGGGCGCGTGAAAAACTGTTTTTT. This translates into CASSSQGAREKLFF.